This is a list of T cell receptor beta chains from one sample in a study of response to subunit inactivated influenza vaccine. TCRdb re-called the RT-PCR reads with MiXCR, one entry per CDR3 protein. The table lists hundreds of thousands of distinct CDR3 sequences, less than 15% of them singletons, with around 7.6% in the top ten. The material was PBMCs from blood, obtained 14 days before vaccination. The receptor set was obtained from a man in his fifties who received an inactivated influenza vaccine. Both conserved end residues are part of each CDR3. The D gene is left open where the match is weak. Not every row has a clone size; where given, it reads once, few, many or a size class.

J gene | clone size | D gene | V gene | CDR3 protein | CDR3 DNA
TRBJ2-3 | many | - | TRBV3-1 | CASSQASDTQYF | TGTGCCAGCAGCCAAGCATCAGATACGCAGTATTTT
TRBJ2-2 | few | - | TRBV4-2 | CASSPVAGWANTGELFF | TGTGCCAGCAGCCCGGTCGCAGGGTGGGCGAACACCGGGGAGCTGTTTTTT
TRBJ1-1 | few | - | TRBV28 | CASSLAGEGGTEAFF | TGTGCCAGCAGTTTAGCAGGGGAAGGTGGGACTGAAGCTTTCTTT
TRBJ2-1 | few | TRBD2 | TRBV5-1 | CASSHRAGDSYNEQFF | TGCGCCAGCAGCCACCGAGCGGGGGATTCCTACAATGAGCAGTTCTTC
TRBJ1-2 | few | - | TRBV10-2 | CASSEMSTVDDGYTF | TGCGCCAGCAGTGAAATGAGCACAGTCGACGATGGCTACACCTTC
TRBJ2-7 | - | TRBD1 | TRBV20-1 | CSARDTGQGAREQYF | TGCAGTGCTAGAGATACCGGACAGGGGGCGAGGGAGCAGTACTTC
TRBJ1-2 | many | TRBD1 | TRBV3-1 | CASSQSTGDGYTF | TGTGCCAGCAGCCAGTCGACAGGGGATGGCTACACCTTC
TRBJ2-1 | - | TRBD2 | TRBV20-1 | CSAQTGTSGSSSYNEQFF | TGCAGTGCGCAAACCGGGACTAGCGGGTCTTCCTCCTACAATGAGCAGTTCTTC
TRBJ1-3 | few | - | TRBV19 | CASSPRTDPGRNTIYF | TGTGCCAGTAGTCCTCGGACGGATCCGGGCAGAAACACCATATATTTT
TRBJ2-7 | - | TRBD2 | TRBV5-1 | CASSLVMSSGTYEQYF | TGCGCCAGCAGCTTGGTTATGTCTAGCGGGACTTACGAGCAGTACTTC
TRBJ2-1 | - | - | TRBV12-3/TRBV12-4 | CASSPGPTGEQFF | TGTGCCAGCAGTCCTGGACCGACCGGTGAGCAGTTCTTC
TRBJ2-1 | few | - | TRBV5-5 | CASSFAGAQEQFF | TGTGCCAGCAGCTTTGCGGGGGCTCAGGAGCAGTTCTTC
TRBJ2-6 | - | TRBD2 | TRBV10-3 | CAITGGNSGANVLTF | TGTGCCATCACGGGGGGTAACTCTGGGGCCAACGTCCTGACTTTC
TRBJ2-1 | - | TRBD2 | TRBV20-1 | CSATETSGGNEQFF | TGCAGTGCTACAGAAACTAGCGGTGGTAATGAGCAGTTCTTC
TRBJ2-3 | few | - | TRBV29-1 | CSVEGTVTSTDTQYF | TGCAGCGTTGAAGGAACGGTTACTAGCACAGATACGCAGTATTTT
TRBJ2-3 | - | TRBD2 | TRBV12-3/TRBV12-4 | CASRGLAGPTSTDTHYF | TGTGCCTCTAGGGGTCTAGCGGGACCCACTAGCACAGATACGCATTATTTT
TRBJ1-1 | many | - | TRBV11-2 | CASSFSLSGTEAFF | TGTGCCAGCAGCTTTAGTCTATCGGGGACTGAAGCTTTCTTT
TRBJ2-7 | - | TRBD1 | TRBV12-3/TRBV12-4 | CASKSRTGPLYEQYF | TGTGCCAGCAAATCCCGGACAGGACCGCTCTACGAGCAGTACTTC
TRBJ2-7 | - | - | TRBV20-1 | CSASGRYEQYF | TGCAGTGCTAGCGGCAGATACGAGCAGTACTTC
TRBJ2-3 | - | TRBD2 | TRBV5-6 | CASSRSGNVSDTQYF | TGTGCCAGCAGCCGTAGCGGGAACGTGTCAGATACGCAGTATTTT
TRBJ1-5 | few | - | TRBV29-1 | CSAVRRRGNQPQHF | TGCAGCGCGGTCAGAAGGAGGGGCAATCAGCCCCAGCATTTT
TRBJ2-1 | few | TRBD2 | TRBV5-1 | CASSATTSGTLSYNEQFF | TGCGCCAGCAGCGCCACCACTAGCGGGACGCTCTCCTACAATGAGCAGTTCTTC
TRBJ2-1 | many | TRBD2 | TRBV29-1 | CSASGSYNEQFF | TGCAGCGCTAGCGGATCCTACAATGAGCAGTTCTTC
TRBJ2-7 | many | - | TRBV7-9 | CASSYNPYEQYF | TGTGCCAGCAGCTACAACCCCTACGAGCAGTACTTC
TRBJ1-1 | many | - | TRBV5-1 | CASSARGEDTEAFF | TGCGCCAGCAGCGCCCGAGGGGAGGACACTGAAGCTTTCTTT
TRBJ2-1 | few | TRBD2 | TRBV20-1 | CSARAGLAGAYNEQFF | TGCAGTGCTAGAGCCGGACTAGCGGGAGCCTACAATGAGCAGTTCTTC
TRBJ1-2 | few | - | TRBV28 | CASSTGWGVNYGYTF | TGTGCCAGCAGTACAGGGTGGGGGGTTAACTATGGCTACACCTTC
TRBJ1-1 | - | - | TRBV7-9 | CASSQGLGRRTEAFF | TGTGCCAGCAGCCAGGGCTTAGGGAGAAGGACTGAAGCTTTCTTT
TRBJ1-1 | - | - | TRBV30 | CAWRFQTNTEAFF | TGTGCCTGGAGGTTTCAGACTAACACTGAAGCTTTCTTT
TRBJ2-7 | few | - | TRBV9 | CASSVGTATYEQYF | TGTGCCAGCAGCGTAGGGACGGCAACCTACGAGCAGTACTTC
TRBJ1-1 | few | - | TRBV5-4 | CASSAVTNTEAFF | TGTGCCAGCAGCGCCGTAACGAACACTGAAGCTTTCTTT